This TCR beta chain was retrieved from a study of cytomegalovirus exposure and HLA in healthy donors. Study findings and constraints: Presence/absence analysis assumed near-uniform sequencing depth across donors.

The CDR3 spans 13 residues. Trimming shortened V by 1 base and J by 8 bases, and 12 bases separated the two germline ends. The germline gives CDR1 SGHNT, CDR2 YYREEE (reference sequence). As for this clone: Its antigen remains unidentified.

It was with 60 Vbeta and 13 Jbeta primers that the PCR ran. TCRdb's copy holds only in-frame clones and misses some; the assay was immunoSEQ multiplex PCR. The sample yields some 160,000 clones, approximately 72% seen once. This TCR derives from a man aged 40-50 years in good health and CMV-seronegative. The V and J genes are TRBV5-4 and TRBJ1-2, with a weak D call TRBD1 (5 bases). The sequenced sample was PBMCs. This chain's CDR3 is CASSLSSGPGYTF. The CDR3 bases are TGTGCCAGCAGCTTGTCATCAGGGCCCGGCTACACCTTC.